Listed below are T cell receptor beta chains from one sample, sequenced in a study of T cell responses to AZD1222 COVID-19 vaccine. TCRdb's table, derived via immunoSEQ multiplex PCR, lists solely in-frame clones and lacks some. Here the sample spans 90,000 to 100,000 clones, more than 85% being singletons. The specimen was peripheral blood, collected on day 0 of AZD1222 vaccination. The receptor source for this set is an adult in good health. Both conserved end residues are part of each CDR3. The D gene is left open where the match is weak. The size of a clone is reported for some rows only, either as once, few or many, or as a class for expanded clones.

D gene | J gene | V gene | clone size | CDR3 DNA | CDR3 protein
TRBD1 | TRBJ1-2 | TRBV4-2 | NA | TGTGCCAGCAGCCCCGGGGTCGGGACAGGGACCTATGGCTACACCTTC | CASSPGVGTGTYGYTF
TRBD1 | TRBJ1-6 | TRBV11-2 | once | TGTGCCAGCAGCTTATTTGGACAGGCACTAAATTCACCCCTCCACTTT | CASSLFGQALNSPLHF
TRBD1 | TRBJ1-1 | TRBV5-6 | NA | TGTGCCAGCAGCTTCCAAACAGGGGGCAAGGCTGAAGCTTTCTTT | CASSFQTGGKAEAFF
NA | TRBJ1-2 | TRBV30 | NA | TGTGCCTGGAGTGTATCCCTAGTCGGCGGAGGCTACACCTTC | CAWSVSLVGGGYTF
NA | TRBJ2-1 | TRBV5-5 | NA | TGTGCCAGCAGCTTGGTGGGCTCCAACAATGAGCAGTTCTTC | CASSLVGSNNEQFF
TRBD2 | TRBJ2-1 | TRBV7-9 | NA | TGTGCGGTCGGGGGGAGTGTCTACAATGAGCAGTTCTTC | CAVGGSVYNEQFF
TRBD1 | TRBJ2-7 | TRBV18 | NA | TGTGCCAGCTCACCCGACAGGGGAAGGGAGCAGTACTTC | CASSPDRGREQYF
TRBD2 | TRBJ2-7 | TRBV19 | NA | TGTGCCAGTAGTGCCGAACCGGGACTAGTCTCCTACGAGCAGTACTTC | CASSAEPGLVSYEQYF
NA | TRBJ1-1 | TRBV19 | NA | TGTGCCAGTAGTATAGCCGTGATGAACACTGAAGCTTTCTTT | CASSIAVMNTEAFF
TRBD1 | TRBJ2-7 | TRBV9 | NA | TGTGCCAGCAGCCCAAAGGGGGAAGGGGGCGCTCACGAACAGTACTTC | CASSPKGEGGAHEQYF
TRBD1 | TRBJ1-4 | TRBV23-1 | NA | TGCGCCAGCAGTCAATCCCCTCGAAGTCCGGACAGGGATGAAAAACTGTTTTTT | CASSQSPRSPDRDEKLFF
NA | TRBJ2-1 | TRBV11-2 | NA | TGTGCCAGCAGCTTAAACTACAATGAGCAGTTCTTC | CASSLNYNEQFF
NA | TRBJ2-7 | TRBV21-1 | NA | TGTGCCAGCAGGCGATCCGGGACAGGACCCTACGAGCAGTACTTC | CASRRSGTGPYEQYF
NA | TRBJ1-2 | TRBV4-3 | NA | TGCGCCAGCAGCCAAGATGGGCAGGGACTCCTCTCATCCTATGGCTACACCTTC | CASSQDGQGLLSSYGYTF
NA | TRBJ2-2 | TRBV3-1/TRBV3-2 | NA | TGTGCCAGCAGCGACTGGGGGACTCCGAACACCGGGGAGCTGTTTTTT | CASSDWGTPNTGELFF
NA | TRBJ1-4 | TRBV18 | NA | TGTGCCAGCTCACCAGGGAATAATGAAAAACTGTTTTTT | CASSPGNNEKLFF
TRBD1 | TRBJ1-5 | TRBV12-3/TRBV12-4 | few | TGTGCCAGCACTCAGGGGGCTGATCAGCCCCAGCATTTT | CASTQGADQPQHF
TRBD1 | TRBJ1-4 | TRBV27 | NA | TGTGCCAGCAGTTTGGAGGGACAGGGGCTCTTAAATGAAAAACTGTTTTTT | CASSLEGQGLLNEKLFF
NA | TRBJ1-3 | TRBV12-3/TRBV12-4 | NA | TGTGCCAGCAGTTTGAGTGGCGGAAACACCATATATTTT | CASSLSGGNTIYF
NA | TRBJ1-4 | TRBV9 | NA | TGTGCCAGCAGCGTTAACCGGGGGGGCGCCGGGGAAAAACTGTTTTTT | CASSVNRGGAGEKLFF
NA | TRBJ2-2 | TRBV15 | NA | TGTGCCACCAGCAGAGCCGGGCGCGGGGTGGTGTTTTTT | CATSRAGRGVVFF
NA | TRBJ1-2 | TRBV30 | NA | TGTGCCTGGAGGTACTGGGGCGGCGAAAACTATGGCTACACCTTC | CAWRYWGGENYGYTF
TRBD2 | TRBJ2-3 | TRBV5-1 | NA | TGCGCCAGCAGCTCCGGACTAGCGGGGACAATCACAGATACGCAGTATTTT | CASSSGLAGTITDTQYF
TRBD1 | TRBJ1-5 | TRBV11-1 | NA | TGTGCCAGCAGCGTGACAGGGGGTAGCAATCAGCCCCAGCATTTT | CASSVTGGSNQPQHF
NA | TRBJ1-4 | TRBV19 | NA | TGTGCCAGTAGTAGTCCTAATGAAAAACTGTTTTTT | CASSSPNEKLFF
NA | TRBJ1-4 | TRBV19 | NA | TGTGCCGGCGAGATCAATGAAAAACTGTTTTTT | CAGEINEKLFF
NA | TRBJ2-7 | TRBV7-2 | NA | TGTGCCAGCAGCTTAGGACTACTATCCTACGAGCAGTACTTC | CASSLGLLSYEQYF
TRBD1 | TRBJ2-7 | TRBV24-1 | NA | TGTGCCACCAGTGGGGACAGCTACGAGCAGTACTTC | CATSGDSYEQYF
NA | TRBJ2-7 | TRBV7-6 | once | TGTGCCAGCAGCTTAGGGCCAGGGCCCGCCTACGAGCAGTACTTC | CASSLGPGPAYEQYF
TRBD2 | TRBJ2-2 | TRBV7-3 | NA | TGTGCCAGCAGCCCTCGACTAGCGGGGGCCTCGGTCACCGGGGAGCTGTTTTTT | CASSPRLAGASVTGELFF
NA | TRBJ2-1 | TRBV5-6 | once | TGTGCCAGCAGCCCACGGCCGAGACAATACAATGAGCAGTTCTTC | CASSPRPRQYNEQFF
TRBD2 | TRBJ2-7 | TRBV6-5 | once | TGTGCCAGCAATCCTACTAGCGGGGGTCCCTACGAGCAGTACTTC | CASNPTSGGPYEQYF
NA | TRBJ2-3 | TRBV28 | few | TGTGCCAGCAGACGCAGGGCCTGGGGCACAGATACGCAGTATTTT | CASRRRAWGTDTQYF
TRBD2 | TRBJ2-7 | TRBV4-2 | NA | TGTGCCAGCAGCCCCGGACTAGCGGGAGGTAGTAACGAGCAGTACTTC | CASSPGLAGGSNEQYF
NA | TRBJ2-7 | TRBV11-1 | once | TGTGCCAGCAGCGCTCAGGGCTACGAGCAGTACTTC | CASSAQGYEQYF
NA | TRBJ2-1 | TRBV5-1 | NA | TGCGCCAGCAGCCCAGCCCCACGCGGTGAGCAGTTCTTC | CASSPAPRGEQFF
NA | TRBJ1-1 | TRBV7-2 | NA | TGTGCCAGCAGCCCTCTCACTGAAGCTTTCTTT | CASSPLTEAFF
TRBD1 | TRBJ1-1 | TRBV6-5 | NA | TGTGCCAGCAGCCGCCAGGGGGCGAACACTGAAGCTTTCTTT | CASSRQGANTEAFF
NA | TRBJ2-5 | TRBV4-1 | NA | TGCGCCAGCAGCCCTCTCTTGGACACCACTGAGAGGACCCAGTACTTC | CASSPLLDTTERTQYF
NA | TRBJ2-5 | TRBV5-1 | NA | TGCGCCAGCAGCTTGGCCGGGGGAGAAGAGACCCAGTACTTC | CASSLAGGEETQYF
TRBD1 | TRBJ1-5 | TRBV27 | NA | TGTGCCAGCAGTTTATACCCCTCGACAGGGACCACGGGCAATCAGCCCCAGCATTTT | CASSLYPSTGTTGNQPQHF
NA | TRBJ1-1 | TRBV10-3 | NA | TGTGCCATCCGTTATGGGGACACTGAAGCTTTCTTT | CAIRYGDTEAFF
NA | TRBJ1-2 | TRBV7-9 | NA | TGTGCCAGCAGCTTAGTAGGCCTCTCCTATGGCTACACCTTC | CASSLVGLSYGYTF
TRBD1 | TRBJ2-1 | TRBV27 | NA | TGTGCCAGCAGTTCGATGGACAGGGATGAGCAGTTCTTC | CASSSMDRDEQFF
NA | TRBJ1-2 | TRBV24-1 | NA | TGTGCCACCAGTACACGGGCCACCTTGCTGGGCTACACCTTC | CATSTRATLLGYTF
NA | TRBJ2-5 | TRBV7-3 | NA | TGTGCCAGCAGCCAACAGGGTTCCCAAGAGACCCAGTACTTC | CASSQQGSQETQYF
TRBD1 | TRBJ1-2 | TRBV5-1 | NA | TGCGCCAGCAGCCCCGGGACAGGGGGCGCGCACTATGGCTACACCTTC | CASSPGTGGAHYGYTF
TRBD1 | TRBJ2-7 | TRBV10-3 | NA | TGTGCCATCAGTGAGAGAGGACAGGGAGAGTCGGAGCAGTACTTC | CAISERGQGESEQYF
TRBD1 | TRBJ2-3 | TRBV7-3 | NA | TGTGCCAGCAGCAACAGGGGCGCAGATACGCAGTATTTT | CASSNRGADTQYF
NA | TRBJ2-7 | TRBV5-4 | NA | TGTGCCAGCAGCAGAGACAGTTACGAGCAGTACTTC | CASSRDSYEQYF
TRBD1 | TRBJ1-2 | TRBV24-1 | NA | TGTGCCACCAGTGCCTCCCCACAGGGGCGAGGAGGCTACACCTTC | CATSASPQGRGGYTF
TRBD2 | TRBJ2-1 | TRBV28 | NA | TGTGCCAGCAGTTTTCCCCTACTAGCGGGGGGGCTCTCCTACAATGAGCAGTTCTTC | CASSFPLLAGGLSYNEQFF
NA | TRBJ2-3 | TRBV21-1 | few | TGTGCCAGCAGCAAAGTGGGAGGGTCTAGCACAGATACGCAGTATTTT | CASSKVGGSSTDTQYF
NA | TRBJ2-5 | TRBV25-1 | NA | TGTGCCAGCAGTGATGCCGTCCTCGGAGGAGAGACCCAGTACTTC | CASSDAVLGGETQYF
NA | TRBJ1-1 | TRBV6-5 | NA | TGTGCCAGCAGTTCGGTCAGGGAGAACACTGAAGCTTTCTTT | CASSSVRENTEAFF
NA | TRBJ1-2 | TRBV15 | NA | TGTGCCACCAGCAGAGAAAACGCCCCATATGGCTACACCTTC | CATSRENAPYGYTF
NA | TRBJ2-5 | TRBV2 | NA | TGTGCCAGCGAAGCAGTTGAGACCCAGTACTTC | CASEAVETQYF
TRBD1 | TRBJ2-7 | TRBV7-8 | few | TGTGCCAGCAGCTCCGACAGGGGGGGCGAGCAGTACTTC | CASSSDRGGEQYF
NA | TRBJ2-1 | TRBV2 | NA | TGTGCCAGCAAGGGCGATTACAATGAGCAGTTCTTC | CASKGDYNEQFF
NA | TRBJ1-2 | TRBV28 | NA | TGTGCCAGCAGTTTAGGGGGGTATGGCTACACCTTC | CASSLGGYGYTF